What follows describes a single TCR beta chain. Its antigen is not known. A much larger clone is a single base away; this may be a read error. Germline lookup yields CDR1 DFQATT and CDR2 SNEGSKA (reference sequence). V lost 6 bases and J lost 12; bases outside the gene matches: 12. The CDR3 covers 15 residues. The data belong to a study of blood T cells in healthy people across ages. Study in general: About one barcoded TCR beta cDNA was captured per two T cells. Overall study results and limits: A greater number of naive CD4+ cells and higher diversity distinguished long-lived donors from aged donors.

Primers used in a second PCR of roughly 6 to 11 cycles were a sample-barcoded 5' primer and a J-beta primer mix. Template switching added a 12-random-nucleotide identifier to every cDNA molecule. No fewer than 3 million CDR3-containing paired-end reads came from each sample. TCRdb passed the 5' RACE reads through MiXCR, listing each CDR3 protein once. Of roughly 650,000 distinct CDR3 sequences listed, about 34% were seen once; the top ten hold over 15%. The receptor comes from a woman older than 75 in good health. The rearrangement uses TRBV20-1 and TRBJ2-1, with 15 nucleotides matching TRBD2. Sequenced sample: blood. This CDR3 reads CSALGLAGGLDGQFF. The CDR3 DNA reads TGCAGTGCCCTGGGACTAGCGGGGGGTTTAGATGGGCAGTTCTTC.